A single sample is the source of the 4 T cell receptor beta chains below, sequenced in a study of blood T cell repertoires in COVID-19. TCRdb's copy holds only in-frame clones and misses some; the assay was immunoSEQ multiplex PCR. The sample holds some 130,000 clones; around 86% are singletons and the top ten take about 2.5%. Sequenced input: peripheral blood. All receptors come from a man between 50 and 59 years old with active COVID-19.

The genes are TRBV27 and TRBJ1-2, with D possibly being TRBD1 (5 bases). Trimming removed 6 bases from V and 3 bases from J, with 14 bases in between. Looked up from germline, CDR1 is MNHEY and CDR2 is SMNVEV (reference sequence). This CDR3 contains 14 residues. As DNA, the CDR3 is TGTGCCAGCAGCCCCAGGGATATGTACTATGGCTACACCTTC. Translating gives CASSPRDMYYGYTF.

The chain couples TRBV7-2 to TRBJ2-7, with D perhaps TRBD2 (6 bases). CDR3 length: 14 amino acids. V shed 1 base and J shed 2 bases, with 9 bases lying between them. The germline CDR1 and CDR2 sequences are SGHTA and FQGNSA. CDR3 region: CASSLEGGAYEQYF. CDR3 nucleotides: TGTGCCAGCAGCTTAGAAGGCGGGGCCTACGAGCAGTACTTC.

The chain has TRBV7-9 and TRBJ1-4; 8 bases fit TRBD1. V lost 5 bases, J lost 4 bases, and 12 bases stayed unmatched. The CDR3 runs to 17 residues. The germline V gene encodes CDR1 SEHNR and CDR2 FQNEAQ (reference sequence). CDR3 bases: TGTGCCAGCAGCCCAGGACAGGGTCGGGCCTTTAATGAAAAACTGTTTTTT. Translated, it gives CASSPGQGRAFNEKLFF. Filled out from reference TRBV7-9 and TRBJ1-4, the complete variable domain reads DTGVSQNPRHKITKRGQNVTFRCDPISEHNRLYWYRQTLGQGPEFLTYFQNEAQLEKSRLLSDRFSAERPKGSFSTLEIQRTEQGDSAMYLCASSPGQGRAFNEKLFFGSGTQLSVL.

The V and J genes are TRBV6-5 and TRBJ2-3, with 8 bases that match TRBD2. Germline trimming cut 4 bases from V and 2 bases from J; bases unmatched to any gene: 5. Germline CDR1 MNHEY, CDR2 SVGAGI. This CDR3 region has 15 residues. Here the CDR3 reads CASSSPGGHTDTQYF. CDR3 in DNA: TGTGCCAGCAGTTCCCCGGGAGGGCACACAGATACGCAGTATTTT.